This entry lists 13 T cell receptor beta chains sequenced from one sample in a study of cytomegalovirus exposure and HLA in healthy donors. Sequencing was performed with immunoSEQ multiplex PCR; in TCRdb, only in-frame clones are kept and a portion is missing. The table shows about 160,000 clones, with less than 90% occurring only once. Sequenced material: PBMCs. The receptors shown here come from a man aged 25-45 years in good health and CMV-seropositive.

This sequence joins TRBV9 and TRBJ1-1; D is unresolved. CDR1 is SGDLS and CDR2 is YYNGEE in the germline V gene. This CDR3 region has 17 residues. V was cut by 0 bases and J by 0 bases, with 15 bases left in between. CDR3 sequence reads: CASSVDPTGSLNTEAFF. The CDR3 DNA reads as TGTGCCAGCAGCGTAGACCCCACGGGTAGTTTGAACACTGAAGCTTTCTTT.

The chain is built from TRBV9 and TRBJ1-1, with D possibly matching TRBD1 (5 bases). There are 15 residues in the CDR3. Germline-derived CDR1 and CDR2 are SGDLS and YYNGEE. V was clipped by 3 bases and J by 3 bases, with 15 bases between them. The DNA for the CDR3 is TGTGCCAGCAGCGACGGTAGGCAGGGTGACACTGAAGCTTTCTTT. It encodes CASSDGRQGDTEAFF.

This chain connects TRBV9 to TRBJ2-7; D possibly corresponds to TRBD2 (6 bases). V was trimmed by 0 bases and J by 7 bases, leaving 11 bases between them. CDR3 length: 13 residues. Germline V gene data show CDR1 as SGDLS and CDR2 as YYNGEE. The CDR3 loop reads CASSVAIGREQYF. CDR3 nucleotide sequence: TGTGCCAGCAGCGTAGCTATAGGGAGGGAGCAGTACTTC.

The chain employs TRBV7-6 and TRBJ1-1, with D hard to call. Trimming cost V 5 bases and J 0 bases, with 13 bases left between them. The CDR3 runs to 15 residues. Germline loops: CDR1 SGHVS, CDR2 FNYEAQ. The CDR3 nucleotides are TGTGCCAGCAGCCTGGTTGAAAGCATGAACACTGAAGCTTTCTTT. It specifies CASSLVESMNTEAFF. Using reference TRBV7-6 and TRBJ1-1 for the parts outside the CDR3, the full variable domain is GAGVSQSPRYKVTKRGQDVALRCDPISGHVSLYWYRQALGQGPEFLTYFNYEAQQDKSGLPNDRFSAERPEGSISTLTIQRTEQRDSAMYRCASSLVESMNTEAFFGQGTRLTVV.

The V and J genes are TRBV7-8 and TRBJ2-5; 8 positions match TRBD2. CDR3 length: 16 amino acids. The V gene end was trimmed by 3 bases and the J gene end by 1 base; junction bases not matched to a gene: 7. In germline, CDR1 is SGHVS, CDR2 FQNEAQ. This CDR3 reads CASSLRRGVSQETQYF. DNA of the CDR3: TGTGCCAGCAGCTTGAGGCGGGGGGTAAGCCAAGAGACCCAGTACTTC.

The chain recombines TRBV11-2 with TRBJ2-3, with D perhaps matching TRBD2 (5 bases). Germline V gives CDR1 SGHAT, CDR2 FQNNGV. With 0 bases removed from V and 6 bases from J, the gap between germline ends came to 13 bases. The CDR3 totals 15 residues. CDR3 in amino acids: CASSLDPRRADTQYF. The CDR3, as DNA: TGTGCCAGCAGCTTAGATCCGAGGCGGGCTGATACGCAGTATTTT.

A few counts support this clone. CDR3 sequence: CASRVTGSYGYTF. In DNA form, the CDR3 reads TGTGCCAGCAGGGTAACAGGTTCCTATGGCTACACCTTC. J is TRBJ1-2 and V is TRBV28; D is perhaps TRBD1 (5 bases). The CDR3 consists of 13 residues. V was pared by 6 bases and J by 4 bases, with 12 bases between. Germline V gene sequence: CDR1 MDHEN, CDR2 SYDVKM.

This sequence joins TRBV27 and TRBJ2-7, with 8 nucleotides matching TRBD1. This CDR3 contains 14 residues. V dropped 3 bases and J dropped 5; count of bases not matched to a gene: 6. Per the germline V gene, CDR1 is MNHEY and CDR2 is SMNVEV (reference sequence). CDR3 amino acids: CASSFTRGLHEQYF. The CDR3 DNA follows: TGTGCCAGCAGTTTCACCAGGGGGCTCCACGAGCAGTACTTC.

This clone was detected once. This chain connects TRBV15 to TRBJ1-5; TRBD1 aligns across 9 bases. This CDR3 is built from 15 residues. Germline V gives CDR1 LNHNV, CDR2 YYDKDF (reference sequence). The junction had 5 bases not matched to a gene; V was cut back by 1 base and J by 7 bases. CDR3 coding DNA: TGTGCCACCAGCAGAGGGGACAGGGTAGGGCAGCCCCAGCATTTT. Its protein product is CATSRGDRVGQPQHF.

V gene TRBV14 combines with J gene TRBJ2-5, with D possibly being TRBD2 (5 bases). The CDR3 consists of 14 residues. Per the germline V gene, CDR1 is SGHDN and CDR2 is FVKESK. V was clipped by 1 base and J by 5 bases, with 11 bases between them. The CDR3 is CASSQGSSRETQYF. The CDR3 coding sequence is TGTGCCAGCAGCCAAGGGTCTAGCAGGGAGACCCAGTACTTC.

This chain uses TRBV7-3 with TRBJ2-3; no firm D call. The CDR3 contains 13 residues. Germline CDR1 SGHTA, CDR2 FQGTGA. The ends were cut back, 5 bases at V and 2 bases at J, with 8 bases in the middle. CDR3 nucleotide sequence: TGTGCCAGCAGCCCCCAGGTCACAGATACGCAGTATTTT. As protein: CASSPQVTDTQYF.

V gene TRBV7-3 combines with J gene TRBJ1-6; 7 bases are shared with TRBD1. Unmatched junction bases numbered 6, after V lost 0 bases and J lost 10 bases. Germline V gene data show CDR1 as SGHTA and CDR2 as FQGTGA. This CDR3 is 15 amino acids long. This CDR3 reads CASSLTGNRGSPLHF. The CDR3, as DNA: TGTGCCAGCAGCTTAACGGGAAACAGGGGCTCACCCCTCCACTTT.

This clone was picked up a small number of times. V gene TRBV6-4 combines with J gene TRBJ1-1; 7 nucleotides line up with TRBD1. There are 13 residues in the CDR3. Unmatched junction bases numbered 5, after V lost 5 bases and J lost 5 bases. CDR1 is MRHNA, CDR2 SNTAGT, per germline. The CDR3 DNA sequence: TGTGCCAGCAGTCAGGGGGAGAGGACTGAAGCTTTCTTT. It is translated as CASSQGERTEAFF.